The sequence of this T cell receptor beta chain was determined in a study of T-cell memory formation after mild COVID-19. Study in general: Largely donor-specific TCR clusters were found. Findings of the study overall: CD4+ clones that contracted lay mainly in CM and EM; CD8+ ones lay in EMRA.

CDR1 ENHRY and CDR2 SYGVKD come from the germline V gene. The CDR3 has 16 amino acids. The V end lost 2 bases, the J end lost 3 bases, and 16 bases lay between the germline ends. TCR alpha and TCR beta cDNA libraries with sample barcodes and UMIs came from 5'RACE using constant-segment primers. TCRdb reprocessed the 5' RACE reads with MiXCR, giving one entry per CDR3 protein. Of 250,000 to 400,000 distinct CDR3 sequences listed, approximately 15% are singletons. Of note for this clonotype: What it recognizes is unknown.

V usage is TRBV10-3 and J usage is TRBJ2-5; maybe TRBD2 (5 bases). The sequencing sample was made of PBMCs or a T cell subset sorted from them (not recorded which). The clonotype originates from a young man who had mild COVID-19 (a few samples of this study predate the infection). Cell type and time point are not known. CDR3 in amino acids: CAISEEILGMKETQYF. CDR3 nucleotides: TGTGCCATCAGTGAGGAGATACTAGGAATGAAAGAGACCCAGTACTTC.